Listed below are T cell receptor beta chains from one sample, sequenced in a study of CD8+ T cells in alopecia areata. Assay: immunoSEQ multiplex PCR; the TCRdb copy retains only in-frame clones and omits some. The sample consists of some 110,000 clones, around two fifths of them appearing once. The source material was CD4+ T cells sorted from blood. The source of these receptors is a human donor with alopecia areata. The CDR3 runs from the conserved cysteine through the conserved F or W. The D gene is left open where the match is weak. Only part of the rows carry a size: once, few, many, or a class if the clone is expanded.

cdr3_nt: TGCAGCGTTGGTAGAATTCTATTGAACACTGAAGCTTTCTTT
cdr3_aa: CSVGRILLNTEAFF
d_call: .
j_call: TRBJ1-1
v_call: TRBV29-1
clone_size: few

cdr3_nt: TGCAGCGTGACCGACAGGGGGCGCCTGGGGCGGGGAGGGCTCAATGAGCAGTTCTTC
cdr3_aa: CSVTDRGRLGRGGLNEQFF
d_call: TRBD1
j_call: TRBJ2-1
v_call: TRBV29-1
clone_size: .

cdr3_nt: TGCGCCAGCAGCTTGGGTGGCGGGAGATACAATGAGCAGTTCTTC
cdr3_aa: CASSLGGGRYNEQFF
d_call: TRBD2
j_call: TRBJ2-1
v_call: TRBV5-1
clone_size: .

cdr3_nt: TGTGCCAGCAGTTTCTCACGGAATGTAAAACTGTTTTTT
cdr3_aa: CASSFSRNVKLFF
d_call: .
j_call: TRBJ1-4
v_call: TRBV6-5
clone_size: .

cdr3_nt: TGTGCCAGCAGCTTTCAGGGGGGGGCCAACACTGAAGCTTTCTTT
cdr3_aa: CASSFQGGANTEAFF
d_call: TRBD1
j_call: TRBJ1-1
v_call: TRBV7-2
clone_size: .

cdr3_nt: TGTGCCAGCAGTGACACAACAGATACGCAGTATTTT
cdr3_aa: CASSDTTDTQYF
d_call: .
j_call: TRBJ2-3
v_call: TRBV2
clone_size: .

cdr3_nt: TGTGCCAGCAGCTTAGTGCCAGGGGCGGTGAATGAGCAGTTCTTC
cdr3_aa: CASSLVPGAVNEQFF
d_call: .
j_call: TRBJ2-1
v_call: TRBV7-2
clone_size: few

cdr3_nt: TGCGCCAGCAGCTTACCACAAGAGACCCAGTACTTC
cdr3_aa: CASSLPQETQYF
d_call: .
j_call: TRBJ2-5
v_call: TRBV5-1
clone_size: .

cdr3_nt: TGTGCCAGCAGCTTAGGACAAAGAAGAGAGACCCAGTACTTC
cdr3_aa: CASSLGQRRETQYF
d_call: .
j_call: TRBJ2-5
v_call: TRBV7-2
clone_size: .

cdr3_nt: TGCAGTGCTACAGGGAATGGCTACACCTTC
cdr3_aa: CSATGNGYTF
d_call: .
j_call: TRBJ1-2
v_call: TRBV20-1
clone_size: .

cdr3_nt: TGCAGCGTTGTGGGGGCCAACACTGAAGCTTTCTTT
cdr3_aa: CSVVGANTEAFF
d_call: .
j_call: TRBJ1-1
v_call: TRBV29-1
clone_size: .

cdr3_nt: TGTGCCAGCAGGCCGACAGGTTCCTACGAGCAGTACTTC
cdr3_aa: CASRPTGSYEQYF
d_call: .
j_call: TRBJ2-7
v_call: TRBV28
clone_size: many

cdr3_nt: TGTGCCAGCAGTCCCCGGGGGTCCGAGCAGTACTTC
cdr3_aa: CASSPRGSEQYF
d_call: .
j_call: TRBJ2-7
v_call: TRBV7-2
clone_size: .

cdr3_nt: TGTGCCAGCAGTTTATTCGGCGGGACAGGGGTAATGGGGGCCAACGTCCTGACTTTC
cdr3_aa: CASSLFGGTGVMGANVLTF
d_call: TRBD1
j_call: TRBJ2-6
v_call: TRBV28
clone_size: .

cdr3_nt: TGTGCCTGGAGCGTGCTGGCAACTGTCACAGATACGCAGTATTTT
cdr3_aa: CAWSVLATVTDTQYF
d_call: .
j_call: TRBJ2-3
v_call: TRBV30
clone_size: once

cdr3_nt: TGTGCCAGCAGTTACGGGACAGGGAACAACGAGCAGTACTTC
cdr3_aa: CASSYGTGNNEQYF
d_call: TRBD1
j_call: TRBJ2-7
v_call: TRBV27
clone_size: .

cdr3_nt: TGCAGCGTTTTAAACGCCGGGGAGCTGTTTTTT
cdr3_aa: CSVLNAGELFF
d_call: .
j_call: TRBJ2-2
v_call: TRBV29-1
clone_size: few

cdr3_nt: TGTGCCAGCTCACCTCTACCCGGTAGCGGAGGGGACACTGAAGCTTTCTTT
cdr3_aa: CASSPLPGSGGDTEAFF
d_call: .
j_call: TRBJ1-1
v_call: TRBV18
clone_size: few

cdr3_nt: TGTGCCAGCAGTTTGGGGACAGGAAACCTACCAAAACATAATTCACCCCTCCACTTT
cdr3_aa: CASSLGTGNLPKHNSPLHF
d_call: TRBD1
j_call: TRBJ1-6
v_call: TRBV27
clone_size: .

cdr3_nt: TGTGCCAGCAGCCTGACAGTCCACTACGAGCAGTACTTC
cdr3_aa: CASSLTVHYEQYF
d_call: .
j_call: TRBJ2-7
v_call: TRBV7-2
clone_size: .

cdr3_nt: TGTGCCAGCAGCCCCTTACTCTCTGGGGCCAACGTCCTGACTTTC
cdr3_aa: CASSPLLSGANVLTF
d_call: .
j_call: TRBJ2-6
v_call: TRBV16
clone_size: few

cdr3_nt: TGTGCCAGCAGCACAAGGCCTAGCGATGAGCAGTTCTTC
cdr3_aa: CASSTRPSDEQFF
d_call: .
j_call: TRBJ2-1
v_call: TRBV7-9
clone_size: .

cdr3_nt: TGTGCCAGCAGCCCACAGGGACTAGTGTCTGAGACCCAGTACTTC
cdr3_aa: CASSPQGLVSETQYF
d_call: TRBD2
j_call: TRBJ2-5
v_call: TRBV7-2
clone_size: .

cdr3_nt: TGTGCCAGCAGCGACCATCGGACAGCCATAGAGCAGTTCTTC
cdr3_aa: CASSDHRTAIEQFF
d_call: .
j_call: TRBJ2-1
v_call: TRBV6-5
clone_size: few

cdr3_nt: TGCAGCGTTAGCCCTCCCCAAGAGACCCAGTACTTC
cdr3_aa: CSVSPPQETQYF
d_call: .
j_call: TRBJ2-5
v_call: TRBV29-1
clone_size: .

cdr3_nt: TGTGCCAGCAGCTTAGCGAATACCATCACAGATACGCAGTATTTT
cdr3_aa: CASSLANTITDTQYF
d_call: .
j_call: TRBJ2-3
v_call: TRBV7-9
clone_size: few

cdr3_nt: TGTGCCAGCAGCGTAACGGCTAACTATGGCTACACCTTC
cdr3_aa: CASSVTANYGYTF
d_call: .
j_call: TRBJ1-2
v_call: TRBV7-9
clone_size: few